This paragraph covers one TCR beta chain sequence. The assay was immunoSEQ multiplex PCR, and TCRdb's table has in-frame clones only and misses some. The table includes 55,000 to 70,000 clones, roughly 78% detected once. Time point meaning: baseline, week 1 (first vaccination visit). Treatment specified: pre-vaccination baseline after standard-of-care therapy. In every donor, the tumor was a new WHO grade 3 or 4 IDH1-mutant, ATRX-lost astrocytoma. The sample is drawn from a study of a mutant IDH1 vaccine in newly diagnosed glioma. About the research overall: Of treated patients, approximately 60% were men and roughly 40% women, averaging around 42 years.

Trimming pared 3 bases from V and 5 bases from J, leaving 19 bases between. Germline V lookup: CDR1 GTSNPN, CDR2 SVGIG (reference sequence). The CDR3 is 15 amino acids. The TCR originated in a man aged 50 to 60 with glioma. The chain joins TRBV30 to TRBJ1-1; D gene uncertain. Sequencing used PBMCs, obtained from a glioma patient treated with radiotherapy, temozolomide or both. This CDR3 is CAWRQPQWGRTEAFF. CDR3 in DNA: TGTGCCTGGAGGCAACCCCAGTGGGGAAGGACTGAAGCTTTCTTT.